This T cell receptor (beta chain) appears in the sequencing data of a study of T cells in Graves' hyperthyroidism and ophthalmopathy (dated by TCRdb to the late 2010s). In terms of the full investigation: Peripheral blood samples were taken at the time of initial diagnosis, prior to any treatment. To identify TCR V-J signatures that set the groups apart, the researchers used a discovery cohort of more than 95 patients, made up of 40 to 45 with Graves' ophthalmopathy and about 55 with stable Graves' hyperthyroidism. Prospective prediction of ophthalmopathy was tested in an independent validation cohort consisting of 18 hyperthyroidism patients and 17 patients who later progressed to ophthalmopathy. The approximately 95 discovery patients were divided at random into training and test sets in a 7:3 ratio. In addition, the study compared T-cell repertoires in thyroid tissue and in blood from six Graves' hyperthyroidism patients. After blood sampling, hyperthyroidism patients were treated with methimazole at a starting dose of 30 mg daily, and ophthalmopathy patients were treated with high-dose intravenous methylprednisolone. TCR Vbeta CDR3 sequencing of 120 to 150 peripheral blood samples (over 40 ophthalmopathy, roughly 72 hyperthyroidism and approximately 17 progressor patients) is reported in the paper.

Overall results and qualifications from the work: Sample size was not statistically predetermined, and investigators were not blinded to group allocation. A 13 V-J signature model separated ophthalmopathy from stable hyperthyroidism, with nearly 90% sensitivity and about 81% specificity in cross-validation and 80%/75% in testing. During validation, the model predicted progression to ophthalmopathy a median of around 7 months ahead of onset, with around 65% sensitivity and under 85% specificity. Blood samples also contained most of the expanded thyroid clonotypes (frequency above 0.001), which suggests that blood repertoires may reflect thyroid immune responses.

In the ophthalmopathy patients, disease was moderately to severely active, with a Clinical Activity Score of 3 or more, a NOSPECS grade of 4 or more, and a duration of less than 3 months. Exclusion was applied to patients with uncontrolled infections, other autoimmune diseases, pregnancy or lactation. Diagnoses were established on the basis of clinical symptoms, serum thyroxine and TRAb, thyroid ultrasound, and orbital computed tomography. PBMCs were isolated from about 9.2 ml of fresh peripheral blood by Ficoll-Paque density gradient centrifugation. Total RNA was extracted with Trizol reagent, and quality was checked on an Agilent 2100 Bioanalyzer. This clonotype was observed many times. There is no known antigen for this receptor. Base qualities are not at hand, and no much larger clone is one base apart. Amplification of TCR beta CDR3 regions was carried out from RNA transcripts. A first-round RT-PCR of the TCR CDR3 used the HTBI primer set with the Qiagen OneStep RT-PCR kit. Libraries were constructed in a second round of multiplex PCR, after which size selection and purification were performed. Libraries were sequenced paired-end with 100 bp reads on an Illumina HiSeq2000. The paper's data handling went like this. Raw data were processed with SOAPnuke, discarding reads with adapters, uncalled bases, mean Phred below 15, or no exact constant-primer or identifier match. High-quality paired reads were merged with COPE v1.2.5, and unique nucleotide sequences were defined as clonotypes. MiTCR v1.1 was used to align the clonotypes against IMGT TRBV, TRBD and TRBJ reference segments. Only V-J combinations with frequency above 0.0001, covering roughly 99% of repertoires, were analysed. The TCS score was defined as F50 (clonal expansion) divided by E x V (chaos), with BLOSUM62-based TCRdist calculated between CDR3 peptides within each V-J. Welch's t-statistics and random forest reduced roughly 530 V-J features to 10 to 15, which were used in a naive Bayes classifier (R e1071). TCRdb took the public reads, trimmed them with fastp at Q25, ran MiXCR for clone calling and kept in-frame beta chains. Entries that share a CDR3 protein sequence are merged under the most common genes and DNA. None of the V and J calls come from the authors' own analysis; TCRdb made them. This sample comprises about 640,000 distinct CDR3 sequences, about 15% of them detected only once. Jointly, the top ten make up around 12% of the sample.

Sequencing was carried out using blood. The TCR originated in a woman aged 50 to 60 with Graves' ophthalmopathy.

The CDR3 amino acid sequence is: CASGTSETDTQYF. The sequenced DNA: TGTGCCAGTGGGACTAGCGAAACAGATACGCAGTATTTT. The sequence is built from TRBV6-2 or TRBV6-3 and TRBJ2-3; 10 central bases correspond to TRBD2. For this chain, trimming is 9 bases at the V end and 3 bases at the J end, and the number of junction bases without a gene match is 3. Counted from cysteine to phenylalanine, this CDR3 has 13 amino acids. Kept here is only the CDR3 DNA, which spans 39 bases and is read in frame from base 1. CDR1 and CDR2 (MNHEY, SVGEGT) derive from the germline V gene.